This TCR beta chain was obtained from a study of graft-versus-host responses after intestinal transplantation. Study in general: Recipients received multivisceral, liver-intestinal, or isolated intestinal transplants. Anti-thymocyte globulin induction, then tacrolimus and steroids for around 3 years, went to all recipients.

Some clones are missing from TCRdb's copy, which holds only in-frame ones; the method was immunoSEQ multiplex PCR. The sample has 50,000 to 75,000 clones; around 92% are singletons. Study conclusions and caveats: Maximum circulating GvH clone levels tracked with early post-transplant HvG decreases.

J lost 3 bases, V lost 5 bases, and 4 bases had no gene match. CDR1 LNHDA and CDR2 SQIVND come from the germline V gene (reference sequence). CDR3 size: 15 residues. In regard to this clone: Its antigen is still unknown.

The receptor was isolated from a human donor who was the organ donor for an intestinal transplant. V usage is TRBV19 and J usage is TRBJ1-3; TRBD1 agrees at 10 bases. Sequencing was performed on unstimulated CD4+ T cells sorted from spleen or lymph node cells, taken before transplant. This chain's CDR3 is CASSGQGDIGNTIYF. The CDR3 DNA reads TGTGCCAGTAGTGGACAGGGGGATATTGGAAACACCATATATTTT.